This is a list of T cell receptor beta chains from one sample in a study of vaccination and CD4 T cells after COVID-19. These TCRs are of unknown antigen specificity. TCRdb re-derived calls from the PCR reads in MiXCR, one entry per CDR3 protein. The table includes fewer than 10,000 distinct CDR3 sequences, over 30% detected once. The source material was CD4+ T cells from blood, cultured in vitro. The source is a human donor who had recovered from COVID-19. The CDR3 runs from the conserved cysteine through the conserved F or W. D genes are given only for firm matches. Expanded clones are given a class, and other clones once, few, many or no size at all.

>NA|14|TRBV30|TRBJ2-2|NA
CAWSVEQLTGELFF
TGTGCCTGGAGTGTTGAGCAGCTCACCGGGGAGCTGTTTTTT
>few|12|TRBV6-1|TRBJ1-1|NA
CASREGTTEAFF
TGTGCCAGCAGAGAGGGGACCACTGAAGCTTTCTTT
>few|13|TRBV12-5|TRBJ1-2|NA
CASGSSGTGGYTF
TGTGCTAGTGGTTCCTCCGGGACGGGTGGCTACACCTTC
>NA|13|TRBV20-1|TRBJ1-2|NA
CSARAGGQDGYTF
TGCAGTGCTAGAGCGGGGGGGCAGGATGGCTACACCTTC
>few|14|TRBV7-9|TRBJ1-2|NA
CASSLGQGNYGYTF
TGTGCCAGCAGCTTAGGGCAGGGCAACTATGGCTACACCTTC
>few|13|TRBV7-2|TRBJ2-7|NA
CASSLARQDEQYF
TGTGCCAGCAGCTTAGCGAGGCAAGACGAGCAGTACTTC
>medium-sized|12|TRBV30|TRBJ1-4|NA
CAWSVTNEKLFF
TGTGCCTGGAGTGTAACCAATGAAAAACTGTTTTTT
>NA|14|TRBV10-3|TRBJ2-3|TRBD1
CAISAGTDTDTQYF
TGTGCCATCAGTGCCGGGACAGATACAGATACGCAGTATTTT
>NA|14|TRBV30|TRBJ1-1|NA
CAWSGLFRGTEAFF
TGTGCCTGGAGTGGGTTATTTCGCGGGACTGAAGCTTTCTTT
>NA|15|TRBV7-2|TRBJ2-2|NA
CASSTPSTNTGELFF
TGTGCCAGCAGCACTCCCAGCACGAACACCGGGGAGCTGTTTTTT
>NA|18|TRBV27|TRBJ2-1|TRBD2
CASGIPGLAGTVPVEQFF
TGTGCCAGCGGCATTCCGGGACTAGCGGGGACCGTCCCAGTTGAGCAGTTCTTC
>NA|11|TRBV29-1|TRBJ1-1|NA
CSVRVNTEAFF
TGCAGCGTTCGAGTGAACACTGAAGCTTTCTTT
>NA|15|TRBV30|TRBJ1-5|NA
CAWSVGGLRNQPQHF
TGTGCCTGGAGTGTTGGGGGGCTCCGCAATCAGCCCCAGCATTTT
>NA|13|TRBV7-2|TRBJ1-2|NA
CASSLKGQRGYTF
TGTGCCAGCAGCTTAAAGGGGCAGAGAGGCTACACCTTC
>NA|14|TRBV12-3/TRBV12-4|TRBJ1-5|NA
CASSLAGAHQPQHF
TGTGCCAGCAGTTTAGCGGGGGCCCATCAGCCCCAGCATTTT
>NA|16|TRBV20-1|TRBJ1-1|NA
CSARDGPGEMNTEAFF
TGCAGTGCTAGAGATGGGCCAGGGGAAATGAACACTGAAGCTTTCTTT
>NA|15|TRBV2|TRBJ2-2|NA
CASSERLPNTGELFF
TGTGCCAGCAGCGAGCGTCTCCCTAACACCGGGGAGCTGTTTTTT
>NA|15|TRBV5-1|TRBJ2-5|TRBD1
CASSFGDRGRETQYF
TGCGCCAGCAGCTTTGGGGACAGGGGCCGAGAGACCCAGTACTTC
>NA|18|TRBV19|TRBJ1-5|TRBD1
CASSNRDRGQGNNQPQHF
TGTGCCAGTAGTAACCGGGACAGGGGGCAAGGTAACAATCAGCCCCAGCATTTT
>medium-sized|12|TRBV2|TRBJ2-7|TRBD1
CASGQGAGEQYF
TGTGCCAGCGGACAGGGGGCGGGCGAGCAGTACTTC
>NA|13|TRBV6-5|TRBJ1-1|NA
CASSSPINTEAFF
TGTGCCAGCAGTTCCCCCATAAACACTGAAGCTTTCTTT
>once|14|TRBV11-3|TRBJ2-7|TRBD2
CASSRGGGRVEQYF
TGTGCCAGCAGTAGGGGCGGGGGGCGAGTCGAGCAGTACTTC
>NA|13|TRBV19|TRBJ1-2|NA
CASSKVPPEGYTF
TGTGCCAGTAGTAAGGTACCCCCGGAGGGCTACACCTTC
>few|13|TRBV6-1|TRBJ1-1|NA
CASLPDRNTEAFF
TGTGCCAGCCTTCCGGACAGGAACACTGAAGCTTTCTTT
>few|15|TRBV9|TRBJ2-1|NA
CASSVAGESYNEQFF
TGTGCCAGCAGCGTCGCAGGGGAATCCTACAATGAGCAGTTCTTC
>few|15|TRBV5-1|TRBJ1-5|NA
CASSLEGAGNQPQHF
TGCGCCAGCAGCTTGGAAGGGGCCGGCAATCAGCCCCAGCATTTT
>few|14|TRBV6-5|TRBJ2-7|NA
CASSYTTGRGEQYF
TGTGCCAGCAGTTACACAACAGGGCGAGGCGAGCAGTACTTC
>NA|16|TRBV18|TRBJ1-2|NA
CASSTLDQGSNYGYTF
TGTGCCAGCTCAACGCTGGACCAGGGTTCTAACTATGGCTACACCTTC
>NA|17|TRBV6-2/TRBV6-3|TRBJ2-7|NA
CASSYRMGAGKDYEQYF
TGTGCCAGCAGTTACAGGATGGGGGCAGGGAAGGATTACGAGCAGTACTTC
>NA|15|TRBV6-2/TRBV6-3|TRBJ1-5|NA
CASSPRRAEYQPQHF
TGTGCCAGCAGCCCCCGTCGGGCGGAGTATCAGCCCCAGCATTTT
>few|15|TRBV20-1|TRBJ2-5|TRBD2
CSAKRASGVQETQYF
TGCAGTGCCAAAAGGGCTAGCGGGGTACAAGAGACCCAGTACTTC
>NA|14|TRBV11-3|TRBJ1-2|NA
CASSLNVARYGYTF
TGTGCCAGCAGCTTAAATGTTGCCCGGTATGGCTACACCTTC
>NA|18|TRBV15|TRBJ1-3|TRBD1
CATSGSVQDRLRGNTIYF
TGTGCCACCAGCGGTAGCGTTCAGGACAGGTTGAGAGGAAACACCATATATTTT
>NA|17|TRBV11-3|TRBJ2-2|TRBD2
CASSLDRAGSNTGELFF
TGTGCCAGCAGCTTAGATCGAGCGGGGTCGAACACCGGGGAGCTGTTTTTT
>NA|16|TRBV4-1|TRBJ2-1|TRBD2
CTSSLLGLAGGNEQFF
TGCACCAGCAGCCTCCTCGGACTAGCGGGGGGAAATGAGCAGTTCTTC
>NA|14|TRBV30|TRBJ1-1|NA
CAWSVMGGHTEAFF
TGTGCCTGGAGTGTAATGGGGGGCCACACTGAAGCTTTCTTT
>NA|12|TRBV15|TRBJ2-7|NA
CATSRDGYEQYF
TGTGCCACCAGCAGGGACGGCTACGAGCAGTACTTC
>few|16|TRBV6-1|TRBJ1-2|NA
CASSERGVEDWFGYTF
TGTGCCAGCAGTGAAAGGGGAGTGGAGGACTGGTTTGGCTACACCTTC
>NA|13|TRBV12-3/TRBV12-4|TRBJ1-5|TRBD1
CASSRDRGQPQHF
TGTGCCAGCAGCCGGGACAGGGGTCAGCCCCAGCATTTT
>NA|13|TRBV12-3/TRBV12-4|TRBJ1-2|NA
CASSSRVYYGYTF
TGTGCCAGCAGTTCGCGGGTTTACTATGGCTACACCTTC
>few|12|TRBV6-1|TRBJ2-7|TRBD1
CASRQGPYEQYF
TGTGCCAGCCGACAGGGTCCCTACGAGCAGTACTTC
>few|13|TRBV2|TRBJ2-7|TRBD2
CASSWGGISEQYF
TGTGCCAGCAGCTGGGGGGGAATCAGCGAGCAGTACTTC
>NA|14|TRBV5-4|TRBJ1-2|TRBD1
CASSWGQGSYGYTF
TGTGCCAGCAGCTGGGGACAGGGATCGTATGGCTACACCTTC
>NA|15|TRBV5-4|TRBJ1-1|TRBD1
CASSPGTGGATEAFF
TGTGCCAGCAGCCCCGGGACAGGGGGCGCGACTGAAGCTTTCTTT
>few|14|TRBV9|TRBJ2-3|NA
CASSDAYSTDTQYF
TGTGCCAGCAGCGACGCCTACAGCACAGATACGCAGTATTTT
>NA|16|TRBV12-3/TRBV12-4|TRBJ1-2|NA
CASSLGRGGRNYGYTF
TGTGCCAGCAGTTTAGGTCGAGGCGGACGAAACTATGGCTACACCTTC
>NA|15|TRBV5-4|TRBJ2-5|TRBD2
CASSLVAGGHETQYF
TGTGCCAGCAGCTTGGTGGCGGGGGGGCATGAGACCCAGTACTTC
>few|15|TRBV6-1|TRBJ2-2|TRBD2
CASATSGGGTGELFF
TGTGCCAGCGCTACTAGCGGGGGGGGCACCGGGGAGCTGTTTTTT
>NA|16|TRBV7-9|TRBJ2-5|TRBD1
CASSLLRQGKGETQYF
TGTGCCAGCAGCTTACTTCGACAGGGAAAGGGAGAGACCCAGTACTTC
>NA|13|TRBV12-3/TRBV12-4|TRBJ1-2|NA
CASSLGVDYGYTF
TGTGCCAGCAGTTTAGGGGTAGACTATGGCTACACCTTC
>NA|13|TRBV19|TRBJ1-2|TRBD1
CASVAGGLGGYTF
TGTGCCAGTGTGGCAGGGGGCCTAGGGGGCTACACCTTC
>NA|13|TRBV6-1|TRBJ1-2|TRBD1
CASSVDRGYGYTF
TGTGCCAGCAGTGTGGACAGGGGCTATGGCTACACCTTC
>NA|14|TRBV30|TRBJ1-4|NA
CAPRTGSTREKLFF
TGTGCCCCCCGAACTGGGTCTACTCGGGAAAAACTGTTTTTT
>few|11|TRBV2|TRBJ1-2|NA
CASRGGRGYTF
TGTGCCAGCAGGGGGGGACGTGGCTACACCTTC
>NA|14|TRBV5-4|TRBJ2-1|TRBD2
CASSLAGGSNEQFF
TGTGCCAGCAGCTTAGCGGGGGGTTCGAATGAGCAGTTCTTC